The 32 T cell receptor beta chains listed next were all sequenced from one sample in a study of blood T cell repertoires in COVID-19. Method: immunoSEQ multiplex PCR; TCRdb's copy keeps in-frame clones and lacks some. The repertoire includes roughly 42,000 clones, nearly 90% of them detected once, and about 4.3% sits in the top ten. Sequenced input: peripheral blood. The receptor source for this set is a man between 60 and 75 years old with acute or convalescent COVID-19.

The chain has TRBV12-3 or TRBV12-4 and TRBJ1-5; 8 bases line up with TRBD1. V was pared by 6 bases and J by 4 bases, with 2 bases of the junction left unmatched. The CDR3 is made up of 13 amino acids. The CDR3 sequence is CASSRTGNQPQHF. The CDR3, as DNA: TGTGCCAGCAGCCGGACAGGGAATCAGCCCCAGCATTTT.

The chain joins TRBV5-6 to TRBJ1-2; 7 bases map to TRBD1. This CDR3 is built from 13 residues. V shed 3 bases, J shed 7 bases, and the junction held 6 bases outside the gene matches. The germline V gene has CDR1 SGHDT and CDR2 YYEEEE. The CDR3: CASSSQTGAGYTF. DNA of the CDR3: TGTGCCAGCAGCTCCCAAACAGGGGCTGGCTACACCTTC.

This clone was recorded a few times. The chain uses TRBV2 and TRBJ1-2, with D perhaps TRBD1 (5 bases). V dropped 8 bases and J dropped 5 bases, with 18 bases sitting between them. The CDR3 has 14 amino acids. Germline CDR1 and CDR2: SNHLY and FYNNEI. The CDR3 loop is CASSKTDSGYGYTF. The CDR3 nucleotides read TGTGCCAGCTCGAAGACAGATTCCGGTTATGGCTACACCTTC. The entire variable domain, with the rest obtained from reference TRBV2 and TRBJ1-2, is as follows: EPEVTQTPSHQVTQMGQEVILRCVPISNHLYFYWYRQILGQKVEFLVSFYNNEISEKSEIFDDQFSVERPDGSNFTLKIRSTKLEDSAMYFCASSKTDSGYGYTFGSGTRLTVV.

The chain carries TRBV19 and TRBJ1-1; the match to TRBD1 covers 7 bases. The CDR3 is 14 amino acids. Germline V gives CDR1 LNHDA, CDR2 SQIVND (reference sequence). V was clipped by 4 bases and J by 4 bases; unmatched bases: 6. The CDR3 reads CASSTQGGLTEAFF. Written as DNA, the CDR3 is TGTGCCAGTAGTACTCAGGGGGGCCTCACTGAAGCTTTCTTT.

J is TRBJ2-1 and V is TRBV5-1, with D possibly TRBD2 on 6 matching bases. Looked up from germline, CDR1 is SGHRS and CDR2 is YFSETQ. The ends were cut back, 0 bases at V and 0 bases at J, with 7 bases in the middle. The CDR3 is made up of 15 amino acids. As DNA, the CDR3 is TGCGCCAGCAGCTTGGTGGGGGGCTCCTACAATGAGCAGTTCTTC. This encodes CASSLVGGSYNEQFF.

The CDR3 region has the DNA TGTGCCAGTAGTATGTGGGGAGATAGCAATCAGCCCCAGCATTTT. It codes for CASSMWGDSNQPQHF. The chain uses TRBV19 and TRBJ1-5, with D unresolved. This CDR3 comprises 15 residues. Germline CDR1 LNHDA, CDR2 SQIVND (reference sequence). Trimming cost V 3 bases and J 0 bases, with 9 bases left between them.

This sequence joins TRBV11-2 and TRBJ1-1; 10 bases are shared with TRBD1. Looked up from germline, CDR1 is SGHAT and CDR2 is FQNNGV. CDR3 length: 18 residues. Trimming cost V 0 bases and J 4 bases; bases outside gene matches: 11. For the CDR3, the DNA is TGTGCCAGCAGCTTAGATCGTCCGGACAGGGGGGGTGGCACTGAAGCTTTCTTT. Translated: CASSLDRPDRGGGTEAFF.

The rearrangement joins TRBV19 to TRBJ1-5; the D gene is possibly TRBD1 (6 bases). The V end lost 2 bases, the J end lost 3 bases, and 11 bases lay between the germline ends. The CDR3 covers 15 residues. Germline CDR1 and CDR2: LNHDA and SQIVND (reference sequence). CDR3 sequence (DNA): TGTGCCAGTAGTATACTAGGGACATCCAATCAGCCCCAGCATTTT. Translating it yields CASSILGTSNQPQHF.

The genes are TRBV30 and TRBJ1-2, with D hard to call. This CDR3 spans 13 amino acids. The V gene lost 5 bases and the J gene lost 8 bases, with 18 bases spanning the gap. Germline CDR1 and CDR2: GTSNPN and SVGIG (reference sequence). CDR3 nucleotide sequence: TGTGCCTGGTTAGACCCCCTGCCGAGGGGCTACACCTTC. Its translation: CAWLDPLPRGYTF.

The V call is TRBV29-1, the J call TRBJ1-4; tentatively, D is TRBD1 (6 bases). Germline assignment: CDR1 SQVTM and CDR2 ANQGSEA. This CDR3 region has 15 residues. Deletions cut 0 bases from V and 8 bases from J, with 16 bases between. The CDR3 loop is CSVEDLRWTDEKLFF. CDR3 nucleotides: TGCAGCGTTGAAGATCTTCGATGGACAGACGAAAAACTGTTTTTT.

The gene calls are TRBV30 and TRBJ2-2, with a tentative D call TRBD2 (5 bases). Trimming cost V 3 bases and J 6 bases, with 8 bases left between them. The CDR3 extends over 12 amino acids. CDR1 is GTSNPN and CDR2 is SVGIG in the germline V gene (reference sequence). CDR3 DNA: TGTGCCTGGAGCTGGGGAGCCGGGGAGCTGTTTTTT. Amino acids: CAWSWGAGELFF.

The chain has TRBV27 and TRBJ2-7; 8 nucleotides match TRBD1. CDR1 is MNHEY, CDR2 SMNVEV, per germline (reference sequence). The CDR3 totals 15 residues. With V trimmed by 3 bases and J by 4 bases, 8 bases remained unmatched. In DNA, the CDR3 is TGTGCCAGCAGTTTGGTTCCAGGGGGCCCATACGAGCAGTACTTC. This sequence encodes CASSLVPGGPYEQYF.

CDR3 residues: CASSLVWDRGLGQFF. The CDR3 DNA reads as TGTGCCAGCAGCTTAGTGTGGGACAGGGGGTTGGGGCAGTTCTTC. The chain carries TRBV11-2 and TRBJ2-1, with 11 bases fitting TRBD1. CDR3 size: 15 residues. The germline V gene encodes CDR1 SGHAT and CDR2 FQNNGV. After removal of 1 base from V and 12 bases from J, the junction contained 8 bases not matched to a gene. The variable domain in full, with the rest retrieved from reference TRBV11-2 and TRBJ2-1, is EAGVAQSPRYKIIEKRQSVAFWCNPISGHATLYWYQQILGQGPKLLIQFQNNGVVDDSQLPKDRFSAERLKGVDSTLKIQPAKLEDSAVYLCASSLVWDRGLGQFFGPGTRLTVL.

The V gene is TRBV29-1, the J gene TRBJ1-5; D uncertain. Germline loops: CDR1 SQVTM, CDR2 ANQGSEA. Trimming left V 0 bases short and J 7 bases short, with 10 bases between. This CDR3 is built from 13 residues. CDR3 region: CSVEDGIGQPQHF. The CDR3 DNA reads TGCAGCGTTGAAGACGGCATCGGGCAGCCCCAGCATTTT.

CDR3 sequence: CASSLPSGSSTDTQYF. CDR3 in DNA: TGTGCCAGCAGTTTGCCTAGCGGGAGTAGCACAGATACGCAGTATTTT. The chain uses TRBV27 and TRBJ2-3; 10 nucleotides match TRBD2. Germline trimming cut 3 bases from V and 0 bases from J; bases unmatched to any gene: 3. This CDR3 comprises 16 residues. CDR1 is MNHEY and CDR2 is SMNVEV in the germline V gene (reference sequence).

V and J are TRBV19 and TRBJ2-7; 7 bases match TRBD1. With 7 bases clipped from V and 0 bases from J, the junction kept 6 bases outside the gene matches. CDR3 size: 14 residues. Germline values: CDR1 LNHDA, CDR2 SQIVND (reference sequence). CDR3 residues: CASKATGSSYEQYF. CDR3 bases: TGTGCCAGTAAGGCGACAGGGTCCTCCTACGAGCAGTACTTC.

CDR3 in DNA: TGTGCCAGTAGTCATCCGAGCCGCTCTGGAAACACCATATATTTT. It encodes CASSHPSRSGNTIYF. V is TRBV19 and J is TRBJ1-3; D is uncertain. The CDR3 has 15 amino acids. CDR1 and CDR2 (germline): LNHDA, SQIVND (reference sequence). With 5 bases removed from V and 0 bases from J, the gap between germline ends came to 11 bases.

This clone occurred a few times. The chain combines TRBV5-4 with TRBJ2-7; 7 positions match TRBD1. The CDR3 is 13 residues long. The V and J ends lost 4 bases and 5 bases, in that order; junction bases with no gene match: 6. Germline V gives CDR1 SGHNT, CDR2 YYREEE (reference sequence). CDR3 in DNA: TGTGCCAGCAGCACGACAGACAGGGACGAGCAGTACTTC. As protein: CASSTTDRDEQYF. The full variable domain, its missing parts supplied by reference TRBV5-4 and TRBJ2-7, is ETGVTQSPTHLIKTRGQQVTLRCSSQSGHNTVSWYQQALGQGPQFIFQYYREEENGRGNFPPRFSGLQFPNYSSELNVNALELDDSALYLCASSTTDRDEQYFGPGTRLTVT.

This sequence joins TRBV30 and TRBJ1-6, with TRBD1 as a possible D gene (5 bases). V lost 5 bases and J 6 bases, leaving 11 bases between the germline ends. This CDR3 is 13 amino acids long. Germline-derived CDR1 and CDR2 are GTSNPN and SVGIG (reference sequence). CDR3 coding DNA: TGTGCCTGGGGGGGAGGGACTAATTCACCCCTCCACTTT. Its translation: CAWGGGTNSPLHF.

The chain recombines TRBV7-8 with TRBJ2-1; 8 positions agree with TRBD1. The CDR3 sequence is 12 residues long. The V gene's germline CDR1 is SGHVS and CDR2 FQNEAQ. Unmatched junction bases numbered 6, after V lost 3 bases and J lost 14 bases. The CDR3 sequence is CASSFPGQDEFF. CDR3 nucleotide sequence: TGTGCCAGCAGCTTTCCGGGACAGGATGAGTTCTTC. The variable domain in full, completed from reference TRBV7-8 and TRBJ2-1, reads GAGVSQSPRYKVAKRGQDVALRCDPISGHVSLFWYQQALGQGPEFLTYFQNEAQLDKSGLPSDRFFAERPEGSVSTLKIQRTQQEDSAVYLCASSFPGQDEFFGPGTRLTVL.

In this sample, this clone turned up once. The rearrangement joins TRBV18 to TRBJ1-1; possible D gene TRBD1, 6 bases. CDR3 length: 15 residues. Germline lookup yields CDR1 KGHSH and CDR2 LQKENI. V gave up 2 bases and J gave up 5 bases, with 15 bases separating them. The CDR3 loop reads CASSPEIQGWTEAFF. The CDR3 nucleotides read TGTGCCAGCTCACCAGAGATCCAGGGGTGGACTGAAGCTTTCTTT.

The chain couples TRBV3-1 (or the pseudogene TRBV3-2) to TRBJ1-2; TRBD1 aligns across 8 bases. The CDR3 covers 17 residues. CDR1 and CDR2 (germline): LGHDT, YNNKEL (reference sequence). V shed 3 bases, J shed 8 bases, and the junction held 17 bases outside the gene matches. The CDR3 nucleotides are TGTGCCAGCAGCCACCTAATATCGGTACAGGGGGTAGAGGGCTACACCTTC. This translates into CASSHLISVQGVEGYTF.

The chain combines TRBV3-1 (or the pseudogene TRBV3-2) with TRBJ1-5; D is unclear. Trimming took 4 bases from V and 9 from J, leaving 19 bases between them. The CDR3 covers 15 residues. Germline CDR1 reads LGHDT; CDR2 reads YNNKEL (reference sequence). The CDR3 is CASSPSGSGPRPQHF. The CDR3 nucleotides are TGTGCCAGCAGCCCTAGCGGGTCAGGCCCAAGGCCCCAGCATTTT.

V gene TRBV10-3 combines with J gene TRBJ2-1; no definite D call. V was cut by 11 bases and J by 5 bases, with 13 bases left in between. Germline V CDR1 and CDR2: ENHRY, SYGVKD. CDR3 size: 12 residues. The chain's CDR3 is CAADSTNNEQFF. The CDR3 DNA sequence: TGTGCCGCCGACTCTACAAACAATGAGCAGTTCTTC.

The chain joins TRBV7-2 to TRBJ2-3, with 8 positions matching TRBD2. The ends lost 2 bases at V and 6 bases at J; junction bases unmatched: 1. Germline V gene data show CDR1 as SGHTA and CDR2 as FQGNSA. The CDR3 has 13 residues. The chain's CDR3 is CASSLTSGDTQYF. The CDR3 nucleotides are TGTGCCAGCAGCTTAACTAGCGGTGATACGCAGTATTTT.

The chain couples TRBV19 to TRBJ1-2, with D possibly being TRBD1 (6 bases). V was clipped by 6 bases and J by 0 bases, with 11 bases between them. The CDR3 is 14 residues long. Germline-derived CDR1 and CDR2 are LNHDA and SQIVND (reference sequence). The CDR3 nucleotides read TGTGCCAGTAGGGCGGACAGTCCTAACTATGGCTACACCTTC. This gives the protein CASRADSPNYGYTF.

The chain has TRBV4-2 and TRBJ1-4, with 11 bases that match TRBD1. CDR1 is LGHNA and CDR2 is YNFKEQ in the germline V gene. CDR3 size: 16 residues. Trimming at V came to 4 bases and at J to 7 bases, leaving 8 bases not matched to a gene. The CDR3 nucleotides read TGTGCCAGCAGCCTGCGGTCGGGACAGGGGGTTGAAAAACTGTTTTTT. It encodes CASSLRSGQGVEKLFF.

The gene calls are TRBV5-1 and TRBJ1-2; unclear D gene. The CDR3 spans 14 residues. The germline CDR1 and CDR2 sequences are SGHRS and YFSETQ. The V end lost 4 bases, the J end lost 4 bases, and 14 bases lay between the germline ends. The CDR3 sequence is CASSNGGVAYGYTF. The CDR3 DNA is TGCGCCAGCAGCAACGGCGGGGTCGCCTATGGCTACACCTTC. Variable domain in full (rest from reference TRBV5-1 and TRBJ1-2): KAGVTQTPRYLIKTRGQQVTLSCSPISGHRSVSWYQQTPGQGLQFLFEYFSETQRNKGNFPGRFSGRQFSNSRSEMNVSTLELGDSALYLCASSNGGVAYGYTFGSGTRLTVV.

This chain uses TRBV19 with TRBJ2-6, with 8 bases identical to TRBD1. The CDR3 is made up of 16 amino acids. The germline CDR1 and CDR2 sequences are LNHDA and SQIVND (reference sequence). V dropped 9 bases and J dropped 2; count of bases not matched to a gene: 9. DNA of the CDR3: TGTGCCAGCCACACGACAGGGGTTCCTGGGGCCAACGTCCTGACTTTC. Translation: CASHTTGVPGANVLTF.

DNA for the CDR3: TGTGCCAGCAGCTTAAGTTGGGGGCCCGACAATGAGCAGTTCTTC. Amino acids: CASSLSWGPDNEQFF. The rearrangement joins TRBV7-8 to TRBJ2-1, with D possibly being TRBD1 (6 bases). In germline, CDR1 is SGHVS, CDR2 FQNEAQ. Deletions cut 2 bases from V and 5 bases from J, with 13 bases between. The CDR3 runs 15 residues.

This rearrangement joins TRBV19 to TRBJ1-1; no reliable D call. V gave up 2 bases and J gave up 2 bases, with 9 bases separating them. CDR1 is LNHDA and CDR2 is SQIVND in the germline V gene (reference sequence). The CDR3 runs to 14 residues. CDR3 sequence (DNA): TGTGCCAGTAGTATATACAGCGGAAACACTGAAGCTTTCTTT. Residues: CASSIYSGNTEAFF.

The chain recombines TRBV30 with TRBJ1-1, with 8 bases fitting TRBD1. Germline V gene data show CDR1 as GTSNPN and CDR2 as SVGIG (reference sequence). Trimming cost V 0 bases and J 10 bases; bases outside gene matches: 4. The CDR3 runs to 12 residues. The CDR3 DNA sequence: TGTGCCTGGAGTGTACCAGGGGGCCTAGCTTTCTTT. This codes for CAWSVPGGLAFF.